This TCR beta chain stems from a study of blood T cell repertoires in COVID-19 (dated by TCRdb to the early 2020s). With regard to the full study: Samples from collaborators originated in the United States, Italy and Spain and spanned both the acute and convalescent phases of COVID-19. The material from the prospective study consisted of cDNA or gDNA derived from T cells, B-cell-depleted T cells, or PBMCs. The dataset comprised deeply sampled blood TCRbeta repertoires from subjects exposed to, actively infected with, or recovered from COVID-19. The repertoires were released in a freely available public database intended as a resource for research on the immune response to SARS-CoV-2. Samples were obtained from the ongoing ImmuneRACE study (first 160 participants) and from some 1,300 subjects provided by 6 global collaborators. The sample metadata nearly always contained a de-identified subject ID, COVID-19 status, age in years and sex. HLA class I and class II types, where available, came from metadata supplied by the sample provider rather than from assay-based typing. Results the study describes overall, beyond this receptor: Clinical and demographic metadata were provided uncurated, with the amount varying by source and participant.

The CDR3 numbers 13 residues from cysteine through phenylalanine. Only the CDR3 part of the read is kept: 39 bases, read in frame from the first base. Per the germline V gene, SGHNT is the CDR1 and YENEEA is the CDR2. V is shortened by 4 bases, J by 7 bases, and the region joining them spans 14 bases. Enrolling through a virtual design, the prospective study's participants ranged in age from roughly 18 to 95 years and lived across 24 United States geographic areas. To assign participants to cohorts, the prospective study relied on clinical history that participants themselves reported in a screening survey and a study questionnaire. Recovered participants in ImmuneRACE Cohort 3 were defined as having two consecutive negative NP/OP PCR tests, clearance from a healthcare professional, or resolution of symptoms. Each participant in the prospective study had whole blood, serum and a nasopharyngeal or oropharyngeal swab collected by mobile phlebotomists. Additional blood draws and questionnaires over an approximately 2-month period could optionally be provided by prospective study participants. Prospective study blood samples were shipped either frozen or at room temperature before DNA extraction.

TCRbeta CDR3 regions were amplified from genomic DNA using the immunoSEQ Assay, a bias-controlled multiplex PCR. The authors' pipeline ran thus. The number of nucleated cells in each sample was estimated by amplification of reference gene primers within the assay. To quantify the absolute abundance of each unique TCRbeta CDR3 rearrangement, sequence reads were collapsed and filtered. For each sample, productive Simpson clonality was calculated as the square root of Simpson's diversity index over productive rearrangements. What TCRdb holds here is the immuneACCESS table cut down to in-frame rearrangements. Part of the clones is not present; checked against another copy, under half of the missing clones reflect an unresolved V gene, and the others are unexplained. The V and J calls and clone size were taken over from that table, and D and trimming were inferred from the DNA. The sample table holds about 380,000 clones, of which 88% were seen once. The ten largest clonotypes hold 1.2% of the sample.

On this clone itself: It lacks a known antigen. The input lacks base qualities; no much larger clone sits a single base away.

Recombination connected TRBV11-3 to TRBJ2-7, and possibly TRBD1, on 6 matching bases. This sequence was found in a woman under 30 who had recovered from COVID-19. Sequenced input: PBMCs or T cells enriched from blood (not recorded which). Here is the DNA: TGTGCCAGCAGCTCTACAGGGTACGAGGAGCAGTACTTC. This codes for CASSSTGYEEQYF.